The 8 T cell receptor beta chains reported below all come from one sample, sequenced in a study of shared clonotypes between healthy human individuals. Clones were read by immunoSEQ multiplex PCR, and TCRdb kept only the in-frame ones, dropping some. The repertoire holds about 1.1 million clones, with 75% to 85% as singletons. The sample consisted of memory CD4+ T cells from PBMCs. Specified subset: CD45RA-negative fraction. These TCRs come from a man between 18 and 29 years old in good health. Some clones in this sample may be carry-over from other donors' samples.

There are a few counts of this clone. The gene calls are TRBV7-9 and TRBJ1-3; D remains unclear. Trimming shortened V by 8 bases and J by 9 bases, and 20 bases separated the two germline ends. The CDR3 is 14 residues long. Germline lookup yields CDR1 SEHNR and CDR2 FQNEAQ (reference sequence). CDR3 sequence: CASRNFGEGSTIYF. CDR3 coding DNA: TGTGCCAGCCGGAACTTCGGGGAAGGGAGCACCATATATTTT.

This rearrangement joins TRBV18 to TRBJ2-3, with 7 bases identical to TRBD2. Germline CDR1 and CDR2: KGHSH and LQKENI. After removal of 6 bases from V and 0 bases from J, the junction contained 9 bases not matched to a gene. The CDR3 runs 16 residues. CDR3 residues: CASSTRGGTSTDTQYF. The DNA for the CDR3 is TGTGCCAGCTCCACACGCGGGGGAACTAGCACAGATACGCAGTATTTT.

The gene calls are TRBV5-1 and TRBJ1-3; D may be TRBD1 (5 bases). V was shortened by 4 bases and J by 2 bases, with 13 bases between the two germline ends. The germline CDR1 and CDR2 sequences are SGHRS and YFSETQ. This CDR3 contains 15 residues. The chain's CDR3 is CASSVGGGAGNTIYF. CDR3 in DNA: TGCGCCAGCAGCGTCGGTGGAGGGGCTGGAAACACCATATATTTT.

This clone was found once. The chain carries TRBV5-4 and TRBJ2-5; TRBD1 aligns across 8 bases. J lost 2 bases, V lost 3 bases, and 9 bases had no gene match. The CDR3 covers 16 residues. Germline V gene sequence: CDR1 SGHNT, CDR2 YYREEE (reference sequence). The CDR3, as DNA: TGTGCCAGCAGCTCCTGGACAGGGAGCCTTCAAGAGACCCAGTACTTC. Its protein product is CASSSWTGSLQETQYF. Full variable domain (rest looked up from reference TRBV5-4 and TRBJ2-5): ETGVTQSPTHLIKTRGQQVTLRCSSQSGHNTVSWYQQALGQGPQFIFQYYREEENGRGNFPPRFSGLQFPNYSSELNVNALELDDSALYLCASSSWTGSLQETQYFGPGTRLLVL.

The chain combines TRBV6-1 with TRBJ1-2, with a weak D call TRBD1 (5 bases). The CDR3 has 12 amino acids. The germline V and J ends were trimmed by 6 bases and 5 bases, with 10 bases remaining between them. Germline V gene lookup returns CDR1 MNHNS and CDR2 SASEGT. The CDR3 sequence is CASRDGTYGYTF. CDR3 DNA: TGTGCCAGCAGGGACGGGACTTATGGCTACACCTTC.

On this clone: The sample carries other DNA sequences with the same CDR3. V usage is TRBV5-6 and J usage is TRBJ2-5; D possibly corresponds to TRBD2 (5 bases). CDR1 SGHDT and CDR2 YYEEEE come from the germline V gene. The CDR3 runs 14 residues. V was cut by 3 bases and J by 4 bases, with 13 bases left in between. The CDR3 loop is CASSSLRAGETQYF. CDR3 in DNA: TGTGCCAGCAGCTCCCTGAGGGCGGGAGAGACCCAGTACTTC.

The chain links TRBV7-8 to TRBJ2-2; no definite D call. The CDR3 is made up of 14 amino acids. Germline V CDR1 and CDR2: SGHVS, FQNEAQ. V was shortened by 5 bases and J by 4 bases, with 11 bases between the two germline ends. The CDR3 DNA reads TGTGCCAGCAGCCTCTTATTCAGCACCGGGGAGCTGTTTTTT. As protein: CASSLLFSTGELFF.

V usage is TRBV5-4 and J usage is TRBJ2-7, with D maybe TRBD1 (5 bases). The CDR3 extends over 13 amino acids. V lost 4 bases and J 3 bases, leaving 11 bases between the germline ends. From germline, CDR1 is SGHNT and CDR2 YYREEE (reference sequence). The CDR3 here is CASSRGPLYEQYF. The CDR3, as DNA: TGTGCCAGCAGCAGGGGCCCTCTCTACGAGCAGTACTTC.